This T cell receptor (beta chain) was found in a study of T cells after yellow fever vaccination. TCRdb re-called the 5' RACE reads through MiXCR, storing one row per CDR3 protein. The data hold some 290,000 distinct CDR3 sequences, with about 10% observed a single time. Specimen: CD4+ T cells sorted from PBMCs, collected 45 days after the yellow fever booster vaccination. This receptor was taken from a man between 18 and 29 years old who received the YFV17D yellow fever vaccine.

The CDR3 protein is CATSRDPGRTEAFF. The CDR3 coding sequence is TGTGCCACCAGCAGAGATCCGGGGAGGACTGAAGCTTTCTTT. This rearrangement joins TRBV15 to TRBJ1-1; D is uncertain. Germline V gene lookup returns CDR1 LNHNV and CDR2 YYDKDF (reference sequence). CDR3 size: 14 residues. Trimming removed 0 bases at V and 5 bases at J, with 10 bases between. The full variable domain, its missing parts supplied by reference TRBV15 and TRBJ1-1, is DAMVIQNPRYQVTQFGKPVTLSCSQTLNHNVMYWYQQKSSQAPKLLFHYYDKDFNNEADTPDNFQSRRPNTSFCFLDIRSPGLGDTAMYLCATSRDPGRTEAFFGQGTRLTVV.